These 23 T cell receptor beta chains originate from one sample sequenced in a study of cytomegalovirus exposure and HLA in healthy donors. Amplification used 60 Vbeta primers and 13 Jbeta primers. Assay used: immunoSEQ multiplex PCR; TCRdb lists only in-frame clones, some missing. The table records some 160,000 clones, roughly 84% of them present only once. The sequenced material came from PBMCs. The receptors were sampled from a boy aged 2 to 10 in good health and CMV-seronegative.

V gene TRBV7-6 combines with J gene TRBJ2-1; D perhaps matches TRBD1 (6 bases). Germline V gene lookup returns CDR1 SGHVS and CDR2 FNYEAQ. V lost 2 bases and J lost 6, with 8 bases in between. The CDR3 is 13 amino acids. The CDR3 spells CASSLTGTNEQFF. CDR3 coding DNA: TGTGCCAGCAGCTTAACAGGGACCAATGAGCAGTTCTTC.

The chain is built from TRBV7-2 and TRBJ1-2, with 7 bases fitting TRBD1. The length of the CDR3 is 14 residues. J was trimmed by 8 bases and V by 5 bases; bases with no gene match: 11. Germline V gives CDR1 SGHTA, CDR2 FQGNSA. CDR3 nucleotides: TGTGCCAGCAGCATAGACAGGGTAGGAAAAGGCTACACCTTC. As protein: CASSIDRVGKGYTF.

This clone was counted a few times. This chain links TRBV27 with TRBJ2-5, with 7 bases that match TRBD1. J was trimmed by 1 base and V by 6 bases; bases with no gene match: 11. Looked up from germline, CDR1 is MNHEY and CDR2 is SMNVEV (reference sequence). This CDR3 is 16 amino acids long. CDR3 nucleotides: TGTGCCAGCAGAATGTCCCTCGGACAGGCCCAAGAGACCCAGTACTTC. It specifies CASRMSLGQAQETQYF.

This chain links TRBV30 with TRBJ1-6; D is unclear. Germline CDR1 is GTSNPN and CDR2 is SVGIG (reference sequence). The CDR3 is 17 residues long. Between the trimmed V and J ends, which lost 0 bases and 0 bases, there was a span of 12 bases. DNA of the CDR3: TGTGCCTGGAGTGTAGGTACGACTAGCTCCTATAATTCACCCCTCCACTTT. Translating gives CAWSVGTTSSYNSPLHF.

V and J are TRBV6-4 and TRBJ2-3; possible D gene TRBD2, 6 bases. The V end was cut by 2 bases, the J end by 1 base, with 10 bases between. This CDR3 comprises 15 residues. Germline V CDR1 and CDR2: MRHNA, SNTAGT. The CDR3, as DNA: TGTGCCAGCAGTGACAACGGGGGTGGCACAGATACGCAGTATTTT. Translated, it gives CASSDNGGGTDTQYF.

To note about this clone: The junction departs from germline at one end; a sequencing error may be responsible. This chain connects TRBV7-6 to TRBJ1-2; TRBD1 matches 7 bases. Germline CDR1 SGHVS, CDR2 FNYEAQ. The CDR3 extends over 12 amino acids. This CDR3 reads CASSLVDRESHF. The CDR3 DNA reads as TGTGCCAGCAGCTTAGTAGACAGGGAATCCCACTTC.

The chain has TRBV5-6 and TRBJ1-4; 8 positions match TRBD1. Germline lookup yields CDR1 SGHDT and CDR2 YYEEEE. This CDR3 spans 15 amino acids. V shed 3 bases and J 6 bases; nucleotides not matched to a gene: 7. The CDR3 is CASSWVTGEDEKLFF. The DNA of the CDR3 is TGTGCCAGCAGCTGGGTGACAGGGGAGGATGAAAAACTGTTTTTT. Combining the CDR3 with reference TRBV5-6 and TRBJ1-4 gives the whole variable domain DAGVTQSPTHLIKTRGQQVTLRCSPKSGHDTVSWYQQALGQGPQFIFQYYEEEERQRGNFPDRFSGHQFPNYSSELNVNALLLGDSALYLCASSWVTGEDEKLFFGSGTQLSVL.

CDR3 nucleotide sequence: TGTGCCAGCAGCTTAGGTCCGGCGGGGGGGGCTACCTACGAGCAGTACTTC. Protein: CASSLGPAGGATYEQYF. The gene calls are TRBV11-2 and TRBJ2-7, with 9 bases fitting TRBD2. CDR1 SGHAT and CDR2 FQNNGV come from the germline V gene. The V and J ends lost 1 base and 2 bases, in that order; junction bases with no gene match: 9. The CDR3 is made up of 17 amino acids. Complete variable domain (other parts from reference TRBV11-2 and TRBJ2-7): EAGVAQSPRYKIIEKRQSVAFWCNPISGHATLYWYQQILGQGPKLLIQFQNNGVVDDSQLPKDRFSAERLKGVDSTLKIQPAKLEDSAVYLCASSLGPAGGATYEQYFGPGTRLTVT.

The chain is built from TRBV13 and TRBJ2-2, with unresolved D. The CDR3 has 13 residues. V shed 1 base and J shed 5 bases, with 5 bases lying between them. CDR1 and CDR2 from the germline V gene are PRHDT and FYEKMQ (reference sequence). CDR3 in DNA: TGTGCCAGCAGCTTAGAAGAGACCGGGGAGCTGTTTTTT. Residues: CASSLEETGELFF.

V is TRBV4-3 and J is TRBJ1-2, with 10 nucleotides matching TRBD1. V was pared by 0 bases and J by 4 bases, with 8 bases of the junction left unmatched. This CDR3 is built from 17 residues. CDR1 is LGHNA, CDR2 YSLEER, per germline. CDR3 protein: CASSQDVGQGVSYGYTF. The CDR3 DNA is TGCGCCAGCAGCCAAGATGTAGGACAGGGGGTAAGCTATGGCTACACCTTC.

This rearrangement joins TRBV23-1 to TRBJ2-3; D uncertain. TRBV23-1 is assigned to the ORF class and has an uncertain function. CDR3 length equals 14 residues. Deletions cut 4 bases from V and 1 base from J, with 9 bases between. CDR3 protein: CASSPAACTDTQYF. CDR3 nucleotide sequence: TGCGCCAGCAGTCCGGCGGCTTGCACAGATACGCAGTATTTT.

The chain has TRBV25-1 and TRBJ2-7; 10 nucleotides line up with TRBD2. This CDR3 spans 14 amino acids. Germline CDR1 and CDR2: MGHDK and SYGVNS. With V trimmed by 5 bases and J by 4 bases, 5 bases remained unmatched. CDR3 protein: CASSTSSGSYEQYF. The CDR3 DNA follows: TGTGCCAGCAGTACTTCTAGCGGGAGTTACGAGCAGTACTTC.

The gene calls are TRBV7-2 and TRBJ2-7; TRBD2 is a possible D gene (6 bases). This CDR3 region has 14 residues. In germline, CDR1 is SGHTA, CDR2 FQGNSA. The V and J ends lost 3 bases and 1 base respectively, with 10 bases between them. CDR3 DNA sequence: TGTGCCAGCAGCTTGGGGGGAGCGTCCTACGAGCAGTACTTC. It specifies CASSLGGASYEQYF.

This clone was recorded once. This chain joins TRBV29-1 and TRBJ2-3; D remains unclear. V was shortened by 4 bases and J by 3 bases, with 23 bases between the two germline ends. The germline V gene encodes CDR1 SQVTM and CDR2 ANQGSEA. The CDR3 covers 17 residues. The CDR3 loop is CSVGFYSWRGGTDTQYF. CDR3 sequence (DNA): TGCAGCGTTGGTTTTTACAGCTGGCGTGGTGGGACAGATACGCAGTATTTT.

The chain employs TRBV30 and TRBJ1-2; D unresolved. CDR1 and CDR2 (germline): GTSNPN, SVGIG (reference sequence). V gave up 1 base and J gave up 0 bases, with 3 bases separating them. CDR3 length: 12 amino acids. CDR3 coding DNA: TGTGCCTGGAGTGCTGCTAACTATGGCTACACCTTC. It specifies CAWSAANYGYTF.

This rearrangement joins TRBV5-5 to TRBJ1-4; D gene uncertain. V lost 4 bases to trimming and J lost 2 bases, with 15 bases between them. The germline CDR1 and CDR2 sequences are SGHKS and YYEKEE (reference sequence). This CDR3 has 16 amino acids. CDR3 nucleotides: TGTGCCAGCAGCGTCCGGTGGGAGGCGACTAATGAAAAACTGTTTTTT. As protein: CASSVRWEATNEKLFF.

This rearrangement joins TRBV7-3 to TRBJ1-6; TRBD1 agrees at 8 bases. The CDR3 consists of 15 residues. V lost 5 bases, J lost 6 bases, and 6 bases stayed unmatched. Germline V gives CDR1 SGHTA, CDR2 FQGTGA. This CDR3 is CASSPTGERNSPLHF. CDR3 nucleotide sequence: TGTGCCAGCAGCCCGACAGGGGAACGTAATTCACCCCTCCACTTT.

The table lists this clone with a count of one. The V and J genes are TRBV28 and TRBJ1-1, with no clear D. The V gene's germline CDR1 is MDHEN and CDR2 SYDVKM. V was trimmed by 6 bases and J by 3 bases, leaving 17 bases between them. CDR3 length: 15 amino acids. This CDR3 is CASSTGSFTYTEAFF. Here the CDR3 DNA reads TGTGCCAGCAGCACCGGGTCATTCACTTACACTGAAGCTTTCTTT.

This chain uses TRBV27 with TRBJ2-7, with 8 bases fitting TRBD1. The CDR3 length is 16 residues. With V trimmed by 5 bases and J by 2 bases, 11 bases remained unmatched. CDR1 is MNHEY and CDR2 is SMNVEV in the germline V gene (reference sequence). The CDR3 DNA reads TGTGCCAGCAGTGCACGATACCCGGGACAGGCCTACGAGCAGTACTTC. Protein sequence: CASSARYPGQAYEQYF.

CDR3 in amino acids: CASRWTRNTEAFF. The CDR3 region has the DNA TGTGCCAGCAGATGGACACGCAACACTGAAGCTTTCTTT. The chain recombines TRBV7-2 with TRBJ1-1, with TRBD1 as a possible D gene (5 bases). Deletions cut 6 bases from V and 2 bases from J, with 10 bases between. The CDR3 extends over 13 amino acids. Germline V gene lookup returns CDR1 SGHTA and CDR2 FQGNSA.

CDR3 nucleotides: TGCAGCGGCGAAGAGACAGGGTACGGCTATGGCTACACCTTC. It yields the protein CSGEETGYGYGYTF. The V gene is TRBV29-1, the J gene TRBJ1-2; 7 bases are a match to TRBD1. The V and J ends lost 7 bases and 4 bases, in that order; junction bases with no gene match: 12. The V gene's germline CDR1 is SQVTM and CDR2 ANQGSEA. The CDR3 spans 14 residues.

CDR3 sequence: CASSLRDRAGNTIYF. As DNA, the CDR3 is TGTGCCAGCAGTTTAAGGGACAGGGCTGGAAACACCATATATTTT. The rearrangement uses TRBV6-1 and TRBJ1-3; 9 bases line up with TRBD1. Germline values: CDR1 MNHNS, CDR2 SASEGT. Trimming at V came to 5 bases and at J to 2 bases, leaving 4 bases not matched to a gene. The CDR3 sequence is 15 residues long.

The chain uses TRBV7-2 and TRBJ2-3; possible D gene TRBD1, 5 bases. The CDR3 consists of 16 residues. Trimming left V 8 bases short and J 2 bases short, with 20 bases between. Germline values: CDR1 SGHTA, CDR2 FQGNSA. The DNA for the CDR3 is TGTGCCAGCGATAGGTCAGGGAATGGGGTCACAGATACGCAGTATTTT. Protein product: CASDRSGNGVTDTQYF.